Below, 15 T cell receptor beta chains from the same sample are listed, as sequenced in a study of T cells in localized non-small cell lung cancer. The data were produced by immunoSEQ multiplex PCR, yet TCRdb's version contains in-frame clones alone and is incomplete. The data contain some 22,000 clones, 85% to 90% of them singletons. Specimen: PBMCs, collected before any cancer treatment. The receptors come from a man between 40 and 70 years old with stage II lung adenocarcinoma.

The rearrangement uses TRBV29-1 and TRBJ2-2; D unresolved. Germline-derived CDR1 and CDR2 are SQVTM and ANQGSEA. V dropped 1 base and J dropped 1 base, with 10 bases sitting between them. This CDR3 region has 15 residues. The CDR3 protein is CSVEGTERNTGELFF. CDR3 nucleotides: TGCAGCGTTGAAGGTACAGAGAGGAACACCGGGGAGCTGTTTTTT.

The V call is TRBV7-2, the J call TRBJ1-5; 7 bases map to TRBD1. Losses at the gene ends were 5 bases for V and 9 bases for J; bases not matched to a gene: 13. The CDR3 consists of 15 residues. Germline assignment: CDR1 SGHTA and CDR2 FQGNSA. The CDR3 is CASSPGGTTRGPQHF. The CDR3 region has the DNA TGTGCCAGCAGCCCAGGGGGGACAACTAGGGGGCCCCAGCATTTT.

The J gene is TRBJ2-7, the V gene TRBV7-3, with D possibly matching TRBD1 (6 bases). Trimming left V 1 base short and J 1 base short, with 8 bases between. CDR1 and CDR2 (germline): SGHTA, FQGTGA. CDR3 length equals 14 residues. DNA for the CDR3: TGTGCCAGCAGCTTAAACAGGGAATCCTACGAGCAGTACTTC. Translated, it gives CASSLNRESYEQYF.

V and J are TRBV2 and TRBJ2-1; 11 bases are a match to TRBD2. Germline lookup yields CDR1 SNHLY and CDR2 FYNNEI. The CDR3 has 15 residues. V shed 1 base, J shed 4 bases, and the junction held 0 bases outside the gene matches. Written as DNA, the CDR3 is TGTGCCAGCAGTGAAGGGACTAGCGGGTACAATGAGCAGTTCTTC. Amino acid sequence: CASSEGTSGYNEQFF.

The chain uses TRBV18 and TRBJ2-5; D is unresolved. Germline CDR1 and CDR2: KGHSH and LQKENI. CDR3 length: 13 residues. The V and J ends lost 3 bases and 5 bases respectively, with 10 bases between them. CDR3 bases: TGTGCCAGCTCACCCCGAGTTAGTGAGACCCAGTACTTC. It translates to CASSPRVSETQYF.

This sequence joins TRBV5-1 and TRBJ1-3; no firm D call. This CDR3 region has 15 residues. Between the trimmed V and J ends, which lost 0 bases and 2 bases, there was a span of 9 bases. Germline-derived CDR1 and CDR2 are SGHRS and YFSETQ. The CDR3 sequence is CASSLAGAAGNTIYF. CDR3 DNA: TGCGCCAGCAGCTTGGCGGGTGCGGCTGGAAACACCATATATTTT.

The rearrangement links TRBV7-9 to TRBJ2-5; D is unclear. CDR3 length equals 15 residues. CDR1 and CDR2 from the germline V gene are SEHNR and FQNEAQ (reference sequence). V lost 1 base, J lost 5 bases, and 14 bases lay in between. The CDR3 reads CASSLEPGLGETQYF. The CDR3 nucleotides read TGTGCCAGCAGCTTAGAACCGGGCCTGGGGGAGACCCAGTACTTC.

J is TRBJ1-4 and V is TRBV5-5; D remains unclear. This CDR3 has 14 residues. Trimming pared 1 base from V and 5 bases from J, leaving 9 bases between. The germline V gene has CDR1 SGHKS and CDR2 YYEKEE (reference sequence). The CDR3 protein is CASSLRSLNEKLFF. Written as DNA, the CDR3 is TGTGCCAGCAGCTTGAGGTCGCTAAATGAAAAACTGTTTTTT.

The J gene is TRBJ2-2, the V gene TRBV28, with TRBD1 matching over 8 bases. The CDR3 has 15 residues. Germline V gene lookup returns CDR1 MDHEN and CDR2 SYDVKM. J lost 3 bases, V lost 3 bases, and 3 bases had no gene match. DNA for the CDR3: TGTGCCAGCAGTTTGTTACAGGGGGACACCGGGGAGCTGTTTTTT. Its protein is CASSLLQGDTGELFF.

This clone has only a few counts. The rearrangement links TRBV27 to TRBJ1-1; possible D gene TRBD1, 6 bases. From germline, CDR1 is MNHEY and CDR2 SMNVEV (reference sequence). The CDR3 is made up of 16 amino acids. V lost 4 bases and J lost 4, with 19 bases in between. The CDR3 protein is CASSSTRQEGGTEAFF. For the CDR3, the DNA is TGTGCCAGCAGTTCTACCCGACAGGAGGGAGGCACTGAAGCTTTCTTT.

The V and J genes are TRBV29-1 and TRBJ2-1, with 11 bases matching TRBD2. V shed 7 bases and J 7 bases; nucleotides not matched to a gene: 9. The CDR3 is made up of 14 amino acids. Germline values: CDR1 SQVTM, CDR2 ANQGSEA. CDR3 coding DNA: TGCAGCGAGATTACTAGCGGGAGAGGGAATGAGCAGTTCTTC. Encoded protein: CSEITSGRGNEQFF.

The J gene is TRBJ2-1, the V gene TRBV28; TRBD2 matches at 12 bases. CDR1 and CDR2 from the germline V gene are MDHEN and SYDVKM. With 4 bases clipped from V and 8 bases from J, the junction kept 12 bases outside the gene matches. This CDR3 is built from 17 residues. This chain's CDR3 is CASSSFRLAGAVDEQFF. CDR3 DNA sequence: TGTGCCAGCAGTTCGTTCCGACTAGCGGGAGCTGTGGATGAGCAGTTCTTC. The full variable domain, in which reference TRBV28 and TRBJ2-1 provide the parts outside the CDR3, is DVKVTQSSRYLVKRTGEKVFLECVQDMDHENMFWYRQDPGLGLRLIYFSYDVKMKEKGDIPEGYSVSREKKERFSLILESASTNQTSMYLCASSSFRLAGAVDEQFFGPGTRLTVL.

The rearrangement joins TRBV9 to TRBJ2-2; 7 bases agree with TRBD1. This CDR3 region has 15 residues. Germline CDR1 reads SGDLS; CDR2 reads YYNGEE. V shed 3 bases and J 4 bases; nucleotides not matched to a gene: 6. The CDR3 coding sequence is TGTGCCAGCAGCGGGAACAGGGGTGGCACCGGGGAGCTGTTTTTT. Translating gives CASSGNRGGTGELFF.

The DNA for the CDR3 is TGTGCCAGCAAGGGGGCTGACTATGGCTACACCTTC. Its translation: CASKGADYGYTF. The chain joins TRBV11-1 to TRBJ1-2, with 7 bases lining up with TRBD1. Unmatched junction bases numbered 2, after V lost 7 bases and J lost 3 bases. The CDR3 sequence is 12 residues long. Germline CDR1 reads SGHAT; CDR2 reads FQDESV (reference sequence). Drawing the rest from reference TRBV11-1 and TRBJ1-2, the complete variable domain is EAEVAQSPRYKITEKSQAVAFWCDPISGHATLYWYRQILGQGPELLVQFQDESVVDDSQLPKDRFSAERLKGVDSTLKIQPAELGDSAMYLCASKGADYGYTFGSGTRLTVV.

V usage is TRBV6-6 and J usage is TRBJ1-2; D may be TRBD1 (5 bases). The V and J ends lost 2 bases and 7 bases respectively, with 14 bases between them. This CDR3 comprises 14 residues. CDR1 is MNHNY, CDR2 SVGAGI, per germline (reference sequence). In nucleotides, the CDR3 is TGTGCCAGCAGTTACGGTCGGGGGTTTGGTGGCTACACCTTC. Residues: CASSYGRGFGGYTF.